Following are 6 T cell receptor beta chains from one sample sequenced in a study of Ad26.COV2.S vaccination and SARS-CoV-2 variants. Sample treatment: 19 received Ad26.COV2.S at low or high dose, single or two shots; 5 received placebo; per-sample allocation not given. Samples came from day 63 after the first vaccine or placebo injection. Data came from immunoSEQ multiplex PCR; TCRdb stores just in-frame clones and leaves some out. The sample holds approximately 300,000 clones, approximately 86% seen once. The source was peripheral blood, collected in a trial of Ad26.COV2.S vaccine versus placebo. These receptor sequences come from a person between 18 and 60 years old who received the Ad26.COV2.S COVID-19 vaccine or a placebo.

The chain couples TRBV7-9 to TRBJ2-1; TRBD1 agrees at 8 bases. CDR3 size: 13 residues. The V gene end was trimmed by 4 bases and the J gene end by 6 bases; junction bases not matched to a gene: 2. Germline values: CDR1 SEHNR, CDR2 FQNEAQ (reference sequence). The CDR3 sequence: CASSWTGFNEQFF. As DNA, the CDR3 is TGTGCCAGCAGCTGGACAGGGTTCAATGAGCAGTTCTTC.

The chain recombines TRBV9 with TRBJ2-2; D gene unclear. The V gene's germline CDR1 is SGDLS and CDR2 YYNGEE. CDR3 size: 16 residues. Trimming removed 0 bases from V and 0 bases from J, with 9 bases in between. The CDR3 nucleotides read TGTGCCAGCAGCGTAGTCGGCAGGTCGAACACCGGGGAGCTGTTTTTT. Its translation is CASSVVGRSNTGELFF.

J is TRBJ2-1 and V is TRBV5-1; TRBD1 aligns across 8 bases. The V gene end was trimmed by 0 bases and the J gene end by 7 bases; junction bases not matched to a gene: 9. This CDR3 has 16 amino acids. CDR1 and CDR2 from the germline V gene are SGHRS and YFSETQ. The CDR3 protein is CASSLVPQDRENEQFF. The CDR3 nucleotides read TGCGCCAGCAGCTTGGTGCCCCAGGACAGGGAGAATGAGCAGTTCTTC.

The chain links TRBV7-8 to TRBJ2-5; TRBD2 aligns across 7 bases. The CDR3 totals 16 residues. With V trimmed by 5 bases and J by 2 bases, 11 bases remained unmatched. CDR1 SGHVS and CDR2 FQNEAQ come from the germline V gene. The chain's CDR3 is CASSGGDGTTQETQYF. CDR3 sequence (DNA): TGTGCCAGCAGCGGGGGGGACGGGACTACACAAGAGACCCAGTACTTC.

J is TRBJ1-1 and V is TRBV2; 8 bases map to TRBD1. Germline CDR1 SNHLY, CDR2 FYNNEI. J lost 1 base, V lost 8 bases, and 3 bases had no gene match. The CDR3 consists of 13 residues. The CDR3 loop reads CASCGTGNTEAFF. The CDR3 DNA sequence: TGTGCCAGCTGCGGGACAGGGAACACTGAAGCTTTCTTT.

The chain joins TRBV27 to TRBJ1-3; 7 nucleotides align to TRBD1. Germline assignment: CDR1 MNHEY and CDR2 SMNVEV (reference sequence). The CDR3 spans 14 residues. CDR3 protein: CSGCQGGGGNTIYF. In DNA, the CDR3 is TGTTCGGGGTGCCAGGGGGGGGGCGGAAACACCATATATTTT.